These 18 T cell receptor beta chains originate from one sample sequenced in a study of cytomegalovirus exposure and HLA in healthy donors (dated 2017 in TCRdb). Library preparation was by the immunoSEQ multiplex PCR assay. For the multiplex PCR, a mixture combining 60 forward primers for TCR Vbeta segments and 13 reverse primers for TCR Jbeta segments was used. TCRdb holds this immuneACCESS table with in-frame rearrangements only. Some clones are missing; in checked studies, unresolved V genes explain under half, and the rest has no known cause. Counted in this sample were around 230,000 clones; around four fifths of them appeared once. The ten largest account for 0.47% of the sample. Sequenced input: PBMCs. All receptors come from a boy aged 5-17 years in good health and CMV-seronegative.

CDR3 loop: CASSLGQGKETQYF. CDR3 nucleotide sequence: TGCGCCAGCAGCTTGGGACAGGGGAAAGAGACCCAGTACTTC. The rearrangement joins TRBV5-1 to TRBJ2-5, with 8 bases matching TRBD1. CDR1 is SGHRS, CDR2 YFSETQ, per germline. The CDR3 extends over 14 amino acids. The V segment lost 0 bases and the J segment 3 bases; nucleotides outside the gene matches: 1.

The V gene is TRBV5-1, the J gene TRBJ1-4; maybe TRBD1 (6 bases). The CDR3 is 14 residues long. The germline V gene has CDR1 SGHRS and CDR2 YFSETQ. V was trimmed by 4 bases and J by 6 bases, leaving 13 bases between them. The CDR3 here is CASSPTGRDEKLFF. The CDR3 nucleotides are TGCGCCAGCAGCCCGACAGGAAGAGATGAAAAACTGTTTTTT.

There are a few counts of this clone. The V gene is TRBV6-5, the J gene TRBJ1-2, with D hard to call. Trimming shortened V by 0 bases and J by 4 bases, and 9 bases separated the two germline ends. Germline V gene sequence: CDR1 MNHEY, CDR2 SVGAGI. This CDR3 is 14 amino acids long. CDR3 coding DNA: TGTGCCAGCAGTTACTCGTACAGCGGCTATGGCTACACCTTC. Protein: CASSYSYSGYGYTF.

This rearrangement joins TRBV19 to TRBJ2-1; possible D gene TRBD1, 6 bases. Germline CDR1 LNHDA, CDR2 SQIVND (reference sequence). This CDR3 is built from 14 residues. Trimming pared 6 bases from V and 7 bases from J, leaving 16 bases between. CDR3 bases: TGTGCCAGTAGCTTCAGGGGAACGTTGAATGAGCAGTTCTTC. Translating gives CASSFRGTLNEQFF.

J is TRBJ1-2 and V is TRBV18; D remains ambiguous. Trimming cost V 1 base and J 8 bases, with 11 bases left between them. CDR1 KGHSH and CDR2 LQKENI come from the germline V gene. The CDR3 loop spans 13 amino acids. The CDR3 DNA follows: TGTGCCAGCTCACCACTCGCAAAACAGGGCTACACCTTC. Encoded protein: CASSPLAKQGYTF.

This clone was recorded only once. V gene TRBV7-3 combines with J gene TRBJ2-7; maybe TRBD1 (6 bases). The germline gives CDR1 SGHTA, CDR2 FQGTGA. V lost 5 bases, J lost 7 bases, and 15 bases lay in between. This CDR3 comprises 13 residues. The CDR3 protein is CASSLLLGGEQYF. CDR3 nucleotides: TGTGCCAGCAGCCTCCTCTTAGGGGGAGAGCAGTACTTC.

This clone appeared a single time. V usage is TRBV30 and J usage is TRBJ1-1; D might be TRBD1 (5 bases). The CDR3 loop spans 12 amino acids. V gave up 5 bases and J gave up 8 bases, with 15 bases separating them. The germline CDR1 and CDR2 sequences are GTSNPN and SVGIG (reference sequence). CDR3 in DNA: TGTGCCTGGGGTCTCACCGGGGGAGAAGCTTTCTTT. Translated: CAWGLTGGEAFF. Together with reference TRBV30 and TRBJ1-1, the CDR3 gives the full variable domain: SQTIHQWPATLVQPVGSPLSLECTVEGTSNPNLYWYRQAAGRGLQLLFYSVGIGQISSEVPQNLSASRPQDRQFILSSKKLLLSDSGFYLCAWGLTGGEAFFGQGTRLTVV.

The chain recombines TRBV30 with TRBJ2-3, with 13 nucleotides matching TRBD2. This CDR3 comprises 16 residues. The germline V gene has CDR1 GTSNPN and CDR2 SVGIG (reference sequence). V lost 1 base to trimming and J lost 5 bases; unmatched junction nucleotides: 6. The CDR3 DNA sequence: TGTGCCTGGAGTGACCCGGGACTAGCGGGATTAGATACGCAGTATTTT. It specifies CAWSDPGLAGLDTQYF.

The chain is built from TRBV29-1 and TRBJ2-3, with TRBD2 matching 7 bases. Germline V gene lookup returns CDR1 SQVTM and CDR2 ANQGSEA. V lost 8 bases, J lost 5 bases, and 16 bases stayed unmatched. The CDR3 is made up of 15 amino acids. The CDR3 region has the DNA TGCAGCCCTGCCTTTTGGGCGGGAGTTGGAGATACGCAGTATTTT. It specifies CSPAFWAGVGDTQYF.

This clone has only a few counts. The V and J genes are TRBV7-9 and TRBJ1-3, with unresolved D. This CDR3 region has 13 residues. Germline-derived CDR1 and CDR2 are SEHNR and FQNEAQ (reference sequence). The V and J ends lost 5 bases and 6 bases respectively, with 11 bases between them. In DNA form, the CDR3 reads TGTGCCAGCAGCGCACATCGCCTAAACACCATATATTTT. Its protein is CASSAHRLNTIYF. The entire variable domain, with the rest obtained from reference TRBV7-9 and TRBJ1-3, is as follows: DTGVSQNPRHKITKRGQNVTFRCDPISEHNRLYWYRQTLGQGPEFLTYFQNEAQLEKSRLLSDRFSAERPKGSFSTLEIQRTEQGDSAMYLCASSAHRLNTIYFGEGSWLTVV.

This clone turned up a few times. This chain connects TRBV7-9 to TRBJ1-3; D gene uncertain. The CDR3 length is 17 residues. From germline, CDR1 is SEHNR and CDR2 FQNEAQ (reference sequence). Trimming removed 2 bases at V and 0 bases at J, with 14 bases between. DNA for the CDR3: TGTGCCAGCAGCTTAAGAAGGGCAGGAGGCTCTGGAAACACCATATATTTT. Translating it yields CASSLRRAGGSGNTIYF.

As to this clone: The junction shows a germline mismatch at one end, possibly a read error. The sample contains more than one DNA sequence encoding this CDR3. J is TRBJ2-7 and V is TRBV10-1, with 8 bases lining up with TRBD1. This CDR3 comprises 15 residues. Germline-derived CDR1 and CDR2 are WNHNN and SYGVQD (reference sequence). CDR3 DNA sequence: TGCGCTAGCAGTCCCCATGCAGGACAGGGCCACGAGCAGTACTTC. Translating gives CASSPHAGQGHEQYF.

In nucleotides, the CDR3 is TGCGCCAGCAGCTTGCTATCGGGGACTGAAGCTTTCTTT. Translation gives CASSLLSGTEAFF. The genes are TRBV5-1 and TRBJ1-1; D uncertain. This CDR3 contains 13 residues. The germline V and J ends were trimmed by 1 base and 5 bases, with 9 bases remaining between them. Germline CDR1 and CDR2: SGHRS and YFSETQ.

The CDR3 sequence: CAWGRGSPYNSPLHF. DNA for the CDR3: TGTGCCTGGGGGCGGGGGAGCCCCTATAATTCACCCCTCCACTTT. The V and J genes are TRBV30 and TRBJ1-6, with TRBD1 as a possible D gene (5 bases). Germline values: CDR1 GTSNPN, CDR2 SVGIG (reference sequence). The CDR3 is 15 amino acids. Trimming stripped 5 bases from V and 2 bases from J, with 13 bases between.

The chain carries TRBV5-3 and TRBJ1-2; 8 bases align to TRBD1. TRBV5-3 is reported as an ORF; its role is uncertain. Trimming removed 2 bases from V and 5 bases from J; junction bases left unmatched: 5. The CDR3 spans 14 residues. The CDR3 sequence is CARSLETGEYGYTF. The CDR3 DNA sequence: TGTGCCAGAAGCTTAGAGACAGGGGAGTATGGCTACACCTTC.

The chain has TRBV6-6 and TRBJ2-5, with 10 bases identical to TRBD2. The CDR3 totals 16 residues. Trimming took 6 bases from V and 2 from J; bases not matched to a gene: 9. Germline CDR1 MNHNY, CDR2 SVGAGI (reference sequence). The CDR3 region is CASRTSSGGGQETQYF. The CDR3, as DNA: TGTGCCAGCAGGACCTCTAGCGGGGGTGGACAAGAGACCCAGTACTTC.

This rearrangement joins TRBV11-3 to TRBJ2-1, with 12 bases lining up with TRBD2. The J segment lost 2 bases and the V segment lost 6 bases, leaving 5 bases of the junction unmatched. CDR3 length: 16 amino acids. In germline, CDR1 is SGHNT, CDR2 YENEEA. The CDR3 region has the DNA TGTGCCAGCAGTCCGGCTAGCGGGAGGGCCTACAATGAGCAGTTCTTC. It specifies CASSPASGRAYNEQFF.

The V call is TRBV7-2, the J call TRBJ2-7; 8 bases are a match to TRBD2. The trim removed 1 base at V and 2 bases at J, leaving 10 bases unmatched. Germline V gene data show CDR1 as SGHTA and CDR2 as FQGNSA. The CDR3 consists of 17 residues. The CDR3 coding sequence is TGTGCCAGCAGCTTAGGTTTTCCAGCGGGAGCTCCCTACGAGCAGTACTTC. This encodes CASSLGFPAGAPYEQYF.